The rows below give T cell receptor beta chains drawn from one sample of a study of OX40 agonist ivuxolimab in advanced cancers. Produced via immunoSEQ multiplex PCR; TCRdb's table is partial and in-frame only. The table records 100,000 or so clones, 75% to 90% of them present only once. Sequenced material: CD4+ or CD8+ T cells sorted from blood, taken in a trial of the OX40 agonist ivuxolimab. These receptors all come from an adult with an advanced solid tumor such as melanoma, head and neck, liver or kidney cancer. The CDR3 runs from the conserved cysteine through the conserved F or W. A D gene is named only where the DNA matches it firmly. Size tells how often a clone was seen (once, few, many) or the class of an expanded clone, and some rows leave it out.

clone size: -
J gene: TRBJ2-1
V gene: TRBV28
D gene: -
CDR3 protein: CASMSLLNEQFF
CDR3 DNA: TGTGCCAGCATGTCTCTTCTCAATGAGCAGTTCTTC

clone size: few
J gene: TRBJ1-2
V gene: TRBV19
D gene: -
CDR3 protein: CARTGRGDSPYGYTF
CDR3 DNA: TGTGCCAGAACCGGAAGGGGAGACTCCCCCTATGGCTACACCTTC

clone size: -
J gene: TRBJ2-1
V gene: TRBV27
D gene: TRBD2
CDR3 protein: CASSPTPGLAGQSSYNEQFF
CDR3 DNA: TGTGCCAGCAGTCCGACCCCGGGACTAGCGGGGCAAAGCTCCTACAATGAGCAGTTCTTC

clone size: -
J gene: TRBJ2-7
V gene: TRBV12-2
D gene: -
CDR3 protein: CASRPDQSADRGIDEQYF
CDR3 DNA: TGTGCAAGTCGCCCCGACCAATCCGCCGACAGGGGGATAGACGAGCAGTACTTC

clone size: -
J gene: TRBJ1-3
V gene: TRBV29-1
D gene: -
CDR3 protein: CSVGGGLSGNTIYF
CDR3 DNA: TGCAGCGTTGGTGGGGGCTTATCTGGAAACACCATATATTTT

clone size: -
J gene: TRBJ1-1
V gene: TRBV30
D gene: -
CDR3 protein: CAWSVGRGTDTEAFF
CDR3 DNA: TGTGCCTGGAGTGTGGGAAGGGGTACGGACACTGAAGCTTTCTTT

clone size: -
J gene: TRBJ2-4
V gene: TRBV29-1
D gene: TRBD1
CDR3 protein: CSVGGTAQAKNIQYF
CDR3 DNA: TGCAGCGTTGGTGGGACAGCTCAAGCCAAAAACATTCAGTACTTC

clone size: -
J gene: TRBJ1-1
V gene: TRBV28
D gene: TRBD1
CDR3 protein: CAGGQGLGNTEAFF
CDR3 DNA: TGTGCCGGGGGACAGGGGCTCGGGAACACTGAAGCTTTCTTT

clone size: -
J gene: TRBJ2-5
V gene: TRBV20-1
D gene: -
CDR3 protein: CSARKETQYF
CDR3 DNA: TGCAGTGCTAGAAAAGAGACCCAGTACTTC

clone size: -
J gene: TRBJ1-5
V gene: TRBV27
D gene: -
CDR3 protein: CASRNVPNSNQPQHF
CDR3 DNA: TGTGCCAGCAGGAACGTGCCTAATAGCAATCAGCCCCAGCATTTT

clone size: -
J gene: TRBJ1-1
V gene: TRBV13
D gene: -
CDR3 protein: CASPGRTAVTEAFF
CDR3 DNA: TGTGCCAGCCCCGGGAGGACAGCTGTCACTGAAGCTTTCTTT

clone size: once
J gene: TRBJ2-1
V gene: TRBV11-2
D gene: -
CDR3 protein: CASSLVGQNEQFF
CDR3 DNA: TGTGCCAGCAGCTTAGTGGGCCAAAATGAGCAGTTCTTC

clone size: -
J gene: TRBJ2-5
V gene: TRBV6-1
D gene: -
CDR3 protein: CASRAGAQETQYF
CDR3 DNA: TGTGCCAGCAGGGCGGGGGCCCAAGAGACCCAGTACTTC

clone size: -
J gene: TRBJ2-3
V gene: TRBV11-2
D gene: TRBD2
CDR3 protein: CASSPTSGGPDTQYF
CDR3 DNA: TGTGCCAGCAGCCCGACTAGCGGGGGGCCGGATACGCAGTATTTT

clone size: -
J gene: TRBJ2-7
V gene: TRBV14
D gene: TRBD1
CDR3 protein: CASSQQATGVGSYEQYF
CDR3 DNA: TGTGCCAGCAGCCAGCAAGCGACAGGGGTTGGCTCCTACGAGCAGTACTTC

clone size: -
J gene: TRBJ2-5
V gene: TRBV6-5
D gene: TRBD1
CDR3 protein: CASQKGAGVETQYF
CDR3 DNA: TGTGCCAGCCAAAAGGGGGCAGGGGTAGAGACCCAGTACTTC

clone size: once
J gene: TRBJ2-2
V gene: TRBV19
D gene: TRBD2
CDR3 protein: CASRTSGRTGELFF
CDR3 DNA: TGTGCCAGTAGGACTAGCGGGAGGACCGGGGAGCTGTTTTTT

clone size: -
J gene: TRBJ1-2
V gene: TRBV27
D gene: TRBD1
CDR3 protein: CASSVGTGILGYTF
CDR3 DNA: TGTGCCAGCAGTGTCGGGACAGGGATACTTGGCTACACCTTC

clone size: -
J gene: TRBJ2-3
V gene: TRBV9
D gene: -
CDR3 protein: CASSVKDIGSGTDTQYF
CDR3 DNA: TGTGCCAGCAGCGTAAAGGACATCGGCTCTGGCACAGATACGCAGTATTTT